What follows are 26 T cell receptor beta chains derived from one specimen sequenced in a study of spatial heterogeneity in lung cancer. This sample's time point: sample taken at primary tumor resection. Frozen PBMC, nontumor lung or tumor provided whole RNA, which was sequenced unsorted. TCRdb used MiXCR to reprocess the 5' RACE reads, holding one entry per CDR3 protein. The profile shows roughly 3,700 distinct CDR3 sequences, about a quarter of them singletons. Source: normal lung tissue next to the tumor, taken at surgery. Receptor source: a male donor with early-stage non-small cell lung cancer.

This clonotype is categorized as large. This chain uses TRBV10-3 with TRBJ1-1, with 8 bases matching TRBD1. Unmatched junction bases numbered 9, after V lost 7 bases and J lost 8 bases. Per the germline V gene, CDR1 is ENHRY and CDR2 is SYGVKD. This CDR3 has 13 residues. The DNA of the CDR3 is TGTGCCATCACCCACACGACAGGGGAGGAAGCTTTCTTT. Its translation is CAITHTTGEEAFF.

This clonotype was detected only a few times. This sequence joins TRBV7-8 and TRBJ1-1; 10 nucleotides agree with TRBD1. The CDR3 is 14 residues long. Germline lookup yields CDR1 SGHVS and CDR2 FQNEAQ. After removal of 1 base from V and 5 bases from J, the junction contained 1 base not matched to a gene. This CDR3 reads CASSLGDRGTEAFF. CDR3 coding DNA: TGTGCCAGCAGCTTAGGGGACAGGGGAACTGAAGCTTTCTTT.

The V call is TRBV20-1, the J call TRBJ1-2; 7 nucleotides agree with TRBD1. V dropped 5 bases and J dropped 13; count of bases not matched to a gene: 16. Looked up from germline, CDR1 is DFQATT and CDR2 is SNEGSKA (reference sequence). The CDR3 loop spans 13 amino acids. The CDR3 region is CSAGPHPDRVPTF. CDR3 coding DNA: TGCAGTGCTGGCCCGCACCCCGACAGGGTCCCCACCTTC.

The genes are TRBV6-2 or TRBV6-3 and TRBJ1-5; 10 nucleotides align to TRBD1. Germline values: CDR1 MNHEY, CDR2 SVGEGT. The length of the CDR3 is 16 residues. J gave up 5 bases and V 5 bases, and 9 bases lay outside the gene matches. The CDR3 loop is CASSGAWTGGDQPQHF. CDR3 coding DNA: TGTGCCAGCAGTGGAGCCTGGACAGGGGGAGATCAGCCCCAGCATTTT.

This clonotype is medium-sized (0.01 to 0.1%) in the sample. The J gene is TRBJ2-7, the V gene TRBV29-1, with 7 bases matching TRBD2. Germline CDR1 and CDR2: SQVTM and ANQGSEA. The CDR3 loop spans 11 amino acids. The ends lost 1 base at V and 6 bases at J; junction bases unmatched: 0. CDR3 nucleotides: TGCAGCGTTGAAGGGACTAGCGAGCAGTACGTC. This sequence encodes CSVEGTSEQYV.

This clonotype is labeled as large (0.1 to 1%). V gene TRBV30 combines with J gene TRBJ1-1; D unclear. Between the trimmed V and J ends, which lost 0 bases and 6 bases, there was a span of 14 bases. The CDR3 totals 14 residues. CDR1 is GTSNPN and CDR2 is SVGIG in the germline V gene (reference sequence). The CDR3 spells CAWSVKQFRAEAFF. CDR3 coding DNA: TGTGCCTGGAGTGTGAAACAATTTAGGGCTGAAGCTTTCTTT.

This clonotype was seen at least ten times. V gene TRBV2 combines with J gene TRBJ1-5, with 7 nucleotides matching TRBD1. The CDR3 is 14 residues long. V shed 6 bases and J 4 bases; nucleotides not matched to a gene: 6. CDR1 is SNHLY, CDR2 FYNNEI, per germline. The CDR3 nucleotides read TGTGCCAGCAGCACAGGGGAAGGGAATCAGCCCCAGCATTTT. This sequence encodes CASSTGEGNQPQHF. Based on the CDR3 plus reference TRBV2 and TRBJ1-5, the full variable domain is EPEVTQTPSHQVTQMGQEVILRCVPISNHLYFYWYRQILGQKVEFLVSFYNNEISEKSEIFDDQFSVERPDGSNFTLKIRSTKLEDSAMYFCASSTGEGNQPQHFGDGTRLSIL.

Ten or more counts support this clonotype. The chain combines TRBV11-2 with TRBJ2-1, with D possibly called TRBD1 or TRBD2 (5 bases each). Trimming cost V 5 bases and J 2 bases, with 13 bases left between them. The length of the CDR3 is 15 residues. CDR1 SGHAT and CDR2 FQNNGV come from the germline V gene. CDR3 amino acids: CASSRGRRAYNEQFF. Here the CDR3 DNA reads TGTGCCAGCAGCCGGGGACGCCGCGCCTACAATGAGCAGTTCTTC.

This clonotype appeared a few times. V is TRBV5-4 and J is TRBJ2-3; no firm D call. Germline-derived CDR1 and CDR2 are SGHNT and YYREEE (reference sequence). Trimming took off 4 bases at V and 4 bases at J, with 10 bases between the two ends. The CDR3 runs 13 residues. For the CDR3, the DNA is TGTGCCAGCAGCCCCCTCGGCGCAGATACGCAGTATTTT. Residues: CASSPLGADTQYF.

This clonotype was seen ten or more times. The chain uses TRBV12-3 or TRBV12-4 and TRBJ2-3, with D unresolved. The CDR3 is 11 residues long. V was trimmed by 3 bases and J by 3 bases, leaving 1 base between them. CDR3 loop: CASSLTDTQYF. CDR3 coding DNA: TGTGCCAGCAGTTTGACAGATACGCAGTATTTT.

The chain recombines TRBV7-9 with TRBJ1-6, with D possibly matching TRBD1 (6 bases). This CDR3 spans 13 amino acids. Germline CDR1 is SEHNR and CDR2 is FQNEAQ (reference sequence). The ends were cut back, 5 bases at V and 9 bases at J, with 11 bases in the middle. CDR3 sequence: CASSGQIGSPLHF. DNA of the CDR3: TGTGCCAGCAGCGGACAGATAGGTTCACCCCTCCACTTT.

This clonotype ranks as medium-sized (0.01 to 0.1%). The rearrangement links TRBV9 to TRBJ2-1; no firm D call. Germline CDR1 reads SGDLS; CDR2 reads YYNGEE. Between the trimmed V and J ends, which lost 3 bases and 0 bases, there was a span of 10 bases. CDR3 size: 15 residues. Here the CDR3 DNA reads TGTGCCAGCAGCGGATCGGTGATCTCCTACAATGAGCAGTTCTTC. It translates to CASSGSVISYNEQFF.

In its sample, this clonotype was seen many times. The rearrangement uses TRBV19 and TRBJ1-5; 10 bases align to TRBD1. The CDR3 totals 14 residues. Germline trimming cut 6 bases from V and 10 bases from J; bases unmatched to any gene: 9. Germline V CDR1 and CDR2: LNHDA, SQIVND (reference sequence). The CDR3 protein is CASSDRGPLSPQHF. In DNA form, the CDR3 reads TGTGCCAGTAGCGACAGGGGGCCCTTATCCCCCCAGCATTTT.

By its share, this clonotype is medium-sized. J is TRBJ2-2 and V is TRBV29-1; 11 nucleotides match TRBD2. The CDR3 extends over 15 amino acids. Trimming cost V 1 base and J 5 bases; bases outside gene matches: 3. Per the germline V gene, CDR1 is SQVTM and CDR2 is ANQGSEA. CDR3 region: CSVEGTSGYTGELFF. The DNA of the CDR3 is TGCAGCGTTGAAGGGACTAGCGGGTATACCGGGGAGCTGTTTTTT.

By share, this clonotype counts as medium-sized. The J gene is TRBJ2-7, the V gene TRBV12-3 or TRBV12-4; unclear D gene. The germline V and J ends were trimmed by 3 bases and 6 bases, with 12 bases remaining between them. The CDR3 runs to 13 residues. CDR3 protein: CASSFLSGTEQYF. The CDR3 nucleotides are TGTGCCAGCAGTTTTCTTTCCGGCACCGAGCAGTACTTC.

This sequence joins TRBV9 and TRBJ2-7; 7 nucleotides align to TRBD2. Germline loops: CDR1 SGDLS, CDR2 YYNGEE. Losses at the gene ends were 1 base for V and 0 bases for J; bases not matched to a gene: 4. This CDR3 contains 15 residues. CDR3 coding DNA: TGTGCCAGCAGCGTAAGCGGGACCTTCTCCTACGAGCAGTACTTC. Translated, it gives CASSVSGTFSYEQYF.

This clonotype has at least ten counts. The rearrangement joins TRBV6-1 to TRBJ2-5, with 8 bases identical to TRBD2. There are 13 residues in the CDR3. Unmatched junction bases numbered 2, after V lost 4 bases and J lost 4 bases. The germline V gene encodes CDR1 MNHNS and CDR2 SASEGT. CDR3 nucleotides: TGTGCCAGCAGTGTTCGGGGGGGAGAGACCCAGTACTTC. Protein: CASSVRGGETQYF.

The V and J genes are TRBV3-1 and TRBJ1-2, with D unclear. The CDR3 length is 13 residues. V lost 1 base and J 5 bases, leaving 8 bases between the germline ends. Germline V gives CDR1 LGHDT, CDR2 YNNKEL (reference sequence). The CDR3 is CASSQVWGYGYTF. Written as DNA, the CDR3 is TGTGCCAGCAGCCAAGTCTGGGGTTATGGCTACACCTTC.

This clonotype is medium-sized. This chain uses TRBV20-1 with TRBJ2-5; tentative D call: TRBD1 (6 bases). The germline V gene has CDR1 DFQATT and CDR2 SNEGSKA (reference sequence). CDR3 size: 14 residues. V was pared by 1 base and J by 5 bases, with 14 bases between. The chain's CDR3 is CSARGTGLSETQYF. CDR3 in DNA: TGCAGTGCTAGAGGAACAGGGCTATCCGAGACCCAGTACTTC.

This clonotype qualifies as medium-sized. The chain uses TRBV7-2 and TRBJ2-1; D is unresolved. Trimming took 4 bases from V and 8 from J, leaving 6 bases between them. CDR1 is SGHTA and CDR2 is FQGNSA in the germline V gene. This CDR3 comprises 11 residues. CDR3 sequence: CASSSWDEQFF. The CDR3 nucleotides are TGTGCCAGCAGCTCCTGGGATGAGCAGTTCTTC.

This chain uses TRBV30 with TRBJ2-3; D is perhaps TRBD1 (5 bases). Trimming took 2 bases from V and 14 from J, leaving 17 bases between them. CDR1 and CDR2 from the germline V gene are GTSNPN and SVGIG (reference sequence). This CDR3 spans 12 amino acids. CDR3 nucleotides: TGTGCCTGGAGTTGGGCAAGGGGAAGACGGTATTTT. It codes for CAWSWARGRRYF.

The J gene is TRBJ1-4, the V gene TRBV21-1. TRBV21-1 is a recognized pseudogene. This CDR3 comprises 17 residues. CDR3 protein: CASSKSDTLQTNEKLFF. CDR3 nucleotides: TGTGCCAGCAGCAAATCGGACACCCTCCAGACTAATGAAAAACTGTTTTTT.

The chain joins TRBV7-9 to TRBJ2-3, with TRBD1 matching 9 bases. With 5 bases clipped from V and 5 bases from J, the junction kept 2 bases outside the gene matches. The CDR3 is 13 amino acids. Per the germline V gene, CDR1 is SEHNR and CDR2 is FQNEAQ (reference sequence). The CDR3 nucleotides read TGTGCCAGCAGCCGGGGACAGGGAGATACGCAGTATTTT. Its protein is CASSRGQGDTQYF.

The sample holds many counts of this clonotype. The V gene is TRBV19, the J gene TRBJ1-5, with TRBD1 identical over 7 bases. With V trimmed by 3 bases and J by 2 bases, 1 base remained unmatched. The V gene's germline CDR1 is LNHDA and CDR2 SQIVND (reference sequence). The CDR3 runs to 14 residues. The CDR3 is CASSIGQGNQPQHF. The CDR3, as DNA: TGTGCCAGTAGTATTGGACAGGGCAATCAGCCCCAGCATTTT.

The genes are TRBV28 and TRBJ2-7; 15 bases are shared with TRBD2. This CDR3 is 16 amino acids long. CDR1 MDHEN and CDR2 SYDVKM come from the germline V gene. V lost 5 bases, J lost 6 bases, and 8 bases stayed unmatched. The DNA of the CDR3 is TGTGCCAGCAGTCGAGCCGGGACTAGCGGGAGGAGCGAGCAGTACTTC. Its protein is CASSRAGTSGRSEQYF.

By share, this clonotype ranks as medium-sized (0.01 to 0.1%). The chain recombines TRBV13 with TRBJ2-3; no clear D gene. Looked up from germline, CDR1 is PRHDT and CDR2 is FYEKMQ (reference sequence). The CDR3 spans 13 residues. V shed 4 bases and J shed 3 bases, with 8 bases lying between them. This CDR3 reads CASSSGLTDTQYF. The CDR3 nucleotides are TGTGCCAGCAGCTCGGGCCTTACAGATACGCAGTATTTT.